Listed below are T cell receptor beta chains from one sample, sequenced in a study of OX40 agonist ivuxolimab in advanced cancers. Method: immunoSEQ multiplex PCR; TCRdb's copy keeps in-frame clones and lacks some. Of 90,000 to 100,000 clones listed, around 82% are singletons. The material sequenced was CD4+ or CD8+ T cells sorted from blood, taken in a trial of the OX40 agonist ivuxolimab. The receptors originated from an adult with an advanced solid tumor such as melanoma, head and neck, liver or kidney cancer. Each CDR3 is given with its conserved first and last residue. The D gene is left open where the match is weak. Rows give clone size only sometimes, using once, few, many, or a class for an expanded clone.

TGTGCCAGCAGCTTTTTAGCCGGGGAGCTGTTTTTT,CASSFLAGELFF,-,TRBJ2-2,-,TRBV7-9
TGTGCCAGCAGTTTGCCCCCCTCAGCGGGAGGGCGCAATGAGCAGTTCTTC,CASSLPPSAGGRNEQFF,few,TRBJ2-1,TRBD2,TRBV28
TGTGCCAGCAGTTTGTGGCGAGATCAGCCCCAGCATTTT,CASSLWRDQPQHF,-,TRBJ1-5,-,TRBV27
TGTGCCAGCAGCCTCTGGGGGAACACTGAAGCTTTCTTT,CASSLWGNTEAFF,-,TRBJ1-1,-,TRBV28
TGTGCCAGCAGCGCTGGATATAGCGAGACCCAGTACTTC,CASSAGYSETQYF,few,TRBJ2-5,-,TRBV7-9
TGTGCCAGCACCGAGCGGGAGATTGCTGACACAGATACGCAGTATTTT,CASTEREIADTDTQYF,-,TRBJ2-3,TRBD2,TRBV27
TGTGCCTGGAGCCGCCTAGAAAAACTGTTTTTT,CAWSRLEKLFF,-,TRBJ1-4,-,TRBV30
TGTGCCAGCAGCCTTACAGGGTACGAGCAGTACTTC,CASSLTGYEQYF,-,TRBJ2-7,-,TRBV7-6
TGTGCCATCAGTGACCGAGCGGGAGGGGGGCATGAGCAGTTCTTC,CAISDRAGGGHEQFF,-,TRBJ2-1,TRBD2,TRBV10-3
TGCGCCAGCAGTGTTAGCGGGAGCACAGATACGCAGTATTTT,CASSVSGSTDTQYF,-,TRBJ2-3,TRBD2,TRBV5-1
TGTGCCAGTAGTTTGTCCACCTTACAAGAGACCCAGTACTTC,CASSLSTLQETQYF,-,TRBJ2-5,-,TRBV19
TGTGCCATCTTTACAGGGAATGGTAACTATGGCTACACCTTC,CAIFTGNGNYGYTF,-,TRBJ1-2,-,TRBV10-3
TGTGCCAGCAGCCTGCAGGGGTTTGAAGAAAAACTGTTTTTT,CASSLQGFEEKLFF,-,TRBJ1-4,-,TRBV2
TGTGCCTGGAGTTCCCTTGACAGGGCCAGCTCCTACGAGCAGTACTTC,CAWSSLDRASSYEQYF,few,TRBJ2-7,TRBD1,TRBV30
TGTGCTAGCAGCTCTCTAGGGCGAGAGACCCAGTACTTC,CASSSLGRETQYF,-,TRBJ2-5,-,TRBV7-7
TGTGCCAGCTCACCAAGGACTAGCGGGAGCGAGCAGTACTTC,CASSPRTSGSEQYF,-,TRBJ2-7,TRBD2,TRBV18
TGCGCCAGCAGCCAAGATATTCAGGGGGTTACCATCACCTACGAGCAGTACTTC,CASSQDIQGVTITYEQYF,-,TRBJ2-7,TRBD1,TRBV4-3
TGTGCCAGCAGTCCGGGGACTAGCGGAGCGGAGACCCAGTACTTC,CASSPGTSGAETQYF,once,TRBJ2-5,TRBD2,TRBV27
TGTGCCAGCAGCTTAGGGTACAGGGGTCGCACCGGGGAGCTGTTTTTT,CASSLGYRGRTGELFF,-,TRBJ2-2,TRBD1,TRBV7-8
TGTGCCAGCAGCCCCGATGCGTCTCCCTACTACGAGCAGTACTTC,CASSPDASPYYEQYF,-,TRBJ2-7,-,TRBV27
TGTGCCAGCAGATACAGGGTCGGGAGCAATCAGCCCCAGCATTTT,CASRYRVGSNQPQHF,-,TRBJ1-5,-,TRBV2
TGTGCCAGCAGCCCGTGGACAGGGGGAGGCGAGCAGTACTTC,CASSPWTGGGEQYF,once,TRBJ2-7,TRBD1,TRBV5-4
TGCGCCAGCAGCCAAGATAGGGCCAGGGGGCTTAACACCGGGGAGCTGTTTTTT,CASSQDRARGLNTGELFF,-,TRBJ2-2,TRBD1,TRBV4-3
TGTGCCAGCAGTGAGGGGGGAGCCGGAAACACCATATATTTT,CASSEGGAGNTIYF,-,TRBJ1-3,-,TRBV6-1
TGTGCCAGCAGTGAATACGACCCCAATGAGCAGTTCTTC,CASSEYDPNEQFF,few,TRBJ2-1,-,TRBV2
TGCGCCAGCAGCCAAGATCACAGGGGGAACACCGGGGAGCTGTTTTTT,CASSQDHRGNTGELFF,-,TRBJ2-2,TRBD1,TRBV4-3
TGTGCCAGCAGTTCCTACCAGGGCGGGAATCAGCCCCAGCATTTT,CASSSYQGGNQPQHF,-,TRBJ1-5,-,TRBV28
TGTGCCAGCAGTTTCCCCGGGGGGTCGGTCTACGAGCAGTACTTC,CASSFPGGSVYEQYF,-,TRBJ2-7,TRBD2,TRBV27
TGCGCCAGCAGCCTCGGGACCCTTCAAGAGACCCAGTACTTC,CASSLGTLQETQYF,-,TRBJ2-5,-,TRBV4-1
TGCAGTGCTAGAGATCTGGATGAAGCTTTCTTT,CSARDLDEAFF,-,TRBJ1-1,-,TRBV20-1
TGTGCCAGTAGGCCCCTAGGAGGGATGATCAATGAGCAGTTCTTC,CASRPLGGMINEQFF,-,TRBJ2-1,-,TRBV19
TGTGCCAGCAGCCAAGAAACAGGGTACAATGAGCAGTTCTTC,CASSQETGYNEQFF,-,TRBJ2-1,-,TRBV14
TGTGCCAGCAGCCTAACCACAGCGGGAGTAAGCATTCAGTACTTC,CASSLTTAGVSIQYF,-,TRBJ2-4,TRBD2,TRBV11-2
TGTGCCAGCAACCCGGGAGGGGGAAATGAGCAGTTCTTC,CASNPGGGNEQFF,-,TRBJ2-1,TRBD2,TRBV9
TGTGCCAGCAGCCACTCAACAGGGAGTATCTATGGCTACACCTTC,CASSHSTGSIYGYTF,-,TRBJ1-2,-,TRBV4-2
TGTGCCAGCGGTATCAGGACTGGGGACAATGAGCAGTTCTTC,CASGIRTGDNEQFF,-,TRBJ2-1,-,TRBV2
TGTGCCAGCAGCTTAGGCCTTTTGAACTACGAGCAGTACTTC,CASSLGLLNYEQYF,-,TRBJ2-7,-,TRBV5-5
TGCAGCGTTTTAGCGGGGATCACAGATACGCAGTATTTT,CSVLAGITDTQYF,once,TRBJ2-3,TRBD2,TRBV29-1
TGTGCCAGCAGTTTAGGGGGGTCCGAGCAGTACTTC,CASSLGGSEQYF,-,TRBJ2-7,-,TRBV28
TGTGCCAGCAGCTTCGTTTGGGGCCACGAGCAGTACTTC,CASSFVWGHEQYF,-,TRBJ2-7,-,TRBV28
TGCGCCAGCACCGGGCAGCCCGGAACGGGGGAGACCCAGTACTTC,CASTGQPGTGETQYF,-,TRBJ2-5,-,TRBV5-1
TGTGCCAGCAGCCTTCGGACTAGCGGAGGCTTCCTGGATACGCAGTATTTT,CASSLRTSGGFLDTQYF,-,TRBJ2-3,TRBD2,TRBV5-4
TGTGCCAGCAGGGACCCTCAGAGTCGCGAGCAGTACTTC,CASRDPQSREQYF,-,TRBJ2-7,-,TRBV6-1
TGTGCCAGCAGCTTATTCGGGCCTGCCAATGAGCAGTTCTTC,CASSLFGPANEQFF,-,TRBJ2-1,-,TRBV7-2
TGCGCCAGCCGGACAGGAGAGTACAATGAGCAGTTCTTC,CASRTGEYNEQFF,-,TRBJ2-1,TRBD1,TRBV10-2
TGTGCCAGCAGCTTGAAGGGACAGGGAGGCGATGAGCAGTTCTTC,CASSLKGQGGDEQFF,-,TRBJ2-1,TRBD1,TRBV5-6
TGCGCCAGCAGCCGACGGAGCACAGATACGCAGTATTTT,CASSRRSTDTQYF,-,TRBJ2-3,-,TRBV5-1
TGCGCCAGCAGTGGTGATCCGAACACTGAAGCTTTCTTT,CASSGDPNTEAFF,-,TRBJ1-1,-,TRBV10-2
TGTGCCAGCAGCGTACGGGAGGGGGGAAGGAATCAGCCCCAGCATTTT,CASSVREGGRNQPQHF,-,TRBJ1-5,-,TRBV5-6
TGCGCCAGCAGCTTTTCTGACAGCCCTAATGAAAAACTGTTTTTT,CASSFSDSPNEKLFF,-,TRBJ1-4,-,TRBV5-1